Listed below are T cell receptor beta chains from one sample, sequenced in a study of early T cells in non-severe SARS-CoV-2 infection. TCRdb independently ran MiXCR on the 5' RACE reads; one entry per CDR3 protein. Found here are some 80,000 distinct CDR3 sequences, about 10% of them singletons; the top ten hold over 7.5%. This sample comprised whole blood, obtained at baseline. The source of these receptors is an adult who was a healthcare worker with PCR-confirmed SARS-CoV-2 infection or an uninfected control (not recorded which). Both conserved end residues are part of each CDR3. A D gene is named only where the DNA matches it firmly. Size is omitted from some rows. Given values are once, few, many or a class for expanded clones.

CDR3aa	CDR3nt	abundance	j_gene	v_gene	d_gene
CASSLTGTSGRFRQETQYF	TGCGCCAGCAGCTTGACCGGGACTAGCGGGAGATTCAGGCAAGAGACCCAGTACTTC	.	TRBJ2-5	TRBV5-1	TRBD2
CASFNTYEQYF	TGTGCCAGCTTTAACACCTACGAGCAGTACTTC	.	TRBJ2-7	TRBV28	.
CASSQGYFTDTQYF	TGTGCCAGCAGTCAAGGGTACTTCACAGATACGCAGTATTTT	few	TRBJ2-3	TRBV11-3	.
CASRTGTTYNEQFF	TGTGCCAGCAGAACGGGGACTACCTACAATGAGCAGTTCTTC	few	TRBJ2-1	TRBV12-3/TRBV12-4	TRBD2
CSAEGRGRSTDTQYF	TGCAGTGCTGAAGGGAGAGGACGTAGCACAGATACGCAGTATTTT	many	TRBJ2-3	TRBV20-1	.
CSASPGQGNIQYF	TGCAGTGCTAGTCCGGGACAGGGAAACATTCAGTACTTC	.	TRBJ2-4	TRBV20-1	TRBD1
CASSSDWGSYNEQFF	TGCGCCAGCAGCTCCGACTGGGGATCCTACAATGAGCAGTTCTTC	few	TRBJ2-1	TRBV5-1	.
CASSQALAADTQYF	TGTGCCAGCAGCCAAGCACTAGCCGCAGATACGCAGTATTTT	many	TRBJ2-3	TRBV3-1	.
CASSRTQGSYEQYF	TGTGCCAGCTCACGAACTCAAGGCTCCTACGAGCAGTACTTC	many	TRBJ2-7	TRBV18	.
CASSWRTGDEQYF	TGCGCCAGCAGCTGGCGGACAGGGGACGAGCAGTACTTC	many	TRBJ2-7	TRBV5-1	TRBD1
CASSPGLSSREQFF	TGTGCCAGCAGCCCGGGACTAAGCTCTCGGGAGCAGTTCTTC	.	TRBJ2-1	TRBV7-3	TRBD2
CASSPSGRSTDTQYF	TGTGCCAGCAGCCCCAGCGGGAGATCCACAGATACGCAGTATTTT	few	TRBJ2-3	TRBV6-5	TRBD2
CSVGGTYTDTQYF	TGCAGCGTCGGTGGGACTTACACAGATACGCAGTATTTT	.	TRBJ2-3	TRBV29-1	.
CASSQVDRGPETQYF	TGTGCCAGCAGCCAGGTGGACAGGGGGCCGGAGACCCAGTACTTC	.	TRBJ2-5	TRBV5-4	TRBD1
CASSPRGMSRADTQYF	TGTGCCAGCAGCCCCCGGGGGATGTCTCGAGCAGATACGCAGTATTTT	.	TRBJ2-3	TRBV7-9	.
CASTVSSTDTQYF	TGTGCCAGCACGGTATCTAGCACAGATACGCAGTATTTT	many	TRBJ2-3	TRBV12-3/TRBV12-4	.
CASRNRGSYEQYF	TGTGCCAGCAGAAACAGGGGATCCTACGAGCAGTACTTC	.	TRBJ2-7	TRBV28	TRBD1
CASSSLPLRLQETQYF	TGTGCCAGCAGTTCCCTCCCCCTGAGGTTACAAGAGACCCAGTACTTC	.	TRBJ2-5	TRBV28	.
CASSIGPDGYTF	TGTGCCAGTAGTATCGGTCCAGATGGCTACACCTTC	many	TRBJ1-2	TRBV19	.
CASSNGNRGLPSGANVLTF	TGTGCCAGCAGCAACGGCAACAGGGGGCTCCCCTCTGGGGCCAACGTCCTGACTTTC	many	TRBJ2-6	TRBV21-1	.
CASSYLAGVSGNEQFF	TGTGCCAGCAGCTATCTAGCGGGAGTCTCTGGGAATGAGCAGTTCTTC	.	TRBJ2-1	TRBV7-6	TRBD2
CATRQGGTEAFF	TGTGCCACACGACAGGGTGGCACTGAAGCTTTCTTT	.	TRBJ1-1	TRBV2	TRBD1
CASSLSGQGREAFF	TGCGCCAGCAGCCTCAGCGGACAGGGGCGGGAAGCTTTCTTT	many	TRBJ1-1	TRBV4-1	TRBD1
CASSFGMAPLHF	TGTGCCAGCAGTTTCGGGATGGCTCCCCTCCACTTT	.	TRBJ1-6	TRBV12-3/TRBV12-4	.
CASSFISGAQSYNEQFF	TGTGCCAGCAGCTTTATTAGCGGGGCCCAATCCTACAATGAGCAGTTCTTC	many	TRBJ2-1	TRBV27	TRBD2
CSASLLGWSNEKLFF	TGCAGTGCTAGTCTTTTGGGGTGGAGCAATGAAAAACTGTTTTTT	few	TRBJ1-4	TRBV20-1	.
CSAPDFRLPGELFF	TGCAGTGCACCCGACTTCAGGCTTCCCGGGGAGCTGTTTTTT	.	TRBJ2-2	TRBV20-1	.
CASSSGPNTEAFF	TGTGCCAGCAGTTCCGGTCCCAACACTGAAGCTTTCTTT	.	TRBJ1-1	TRBV27	.
CASSLAGGPVDTQYF	TGTGCCAGCAGTCTAGCGGGAGGGCCAGTAGATACGCAGTATTTT	few	TRBJ2-3	TRBV6-5	TRBD2
CASSPEGDIYTEAFF	TGTGCCAGCTCACCCGAAGGGGACATTTACACTGAAGCTTTCTTT	.	TRBJ1-1	TRBV18	.
CASLLGLAGGAPYNEQFF	TGTGCCAGCCTCCTTGGACTAGCGGGAGGTGCGCCCTACAATGAGCAGTTCTTC	many	TRBJ2-1	TRBV6-4	TRBD2
CASSVGLAARNEQFF	TGTGCCAGCAGCGTAGGACTAGCGGCCCGCAATGAGCAGTTCTTC	.	TRBJ2-1	TRBV9	TRBD2